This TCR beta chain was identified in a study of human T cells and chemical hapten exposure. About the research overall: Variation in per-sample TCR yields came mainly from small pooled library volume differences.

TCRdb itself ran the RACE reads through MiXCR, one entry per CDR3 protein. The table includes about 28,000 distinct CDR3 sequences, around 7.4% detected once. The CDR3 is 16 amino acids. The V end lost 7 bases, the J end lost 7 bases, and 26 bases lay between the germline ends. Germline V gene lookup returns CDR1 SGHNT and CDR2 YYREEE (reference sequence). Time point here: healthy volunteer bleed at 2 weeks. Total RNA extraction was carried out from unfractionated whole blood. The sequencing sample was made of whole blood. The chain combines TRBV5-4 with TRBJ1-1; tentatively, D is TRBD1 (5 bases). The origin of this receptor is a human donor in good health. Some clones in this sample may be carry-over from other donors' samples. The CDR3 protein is CASPGTAGVLTGEAFF. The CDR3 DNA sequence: TGTGCCAGCCCCGGGACGGCTGGGGTCCTCACAGGTGAAGCTTTCTTT.